The source of this T cell receptor beta chain is a study of shared clonotypes between healthy human individuals. This clone came up a few times. Unsorted PBMC DNA was sequenced on ten immunoSEQ deep assay plates. TCRdb keeps only in-frame clones here, not all; method: immunoSEQ multiplex PCR. The table lists 530,000 or so clones, about 80% of them singletons, with approximately 12% in the top ten. V lost 2 bases, J lost 0 bases, and 7 bases lay in between. The CDR3 extends over 13 amino acids. The germline CDR1 and CDR2 sequences are GTSNPN and SVGIG (reference sequence). The chain carries TRBV30 and TRBJ1-1; D uncertain. The sequenced sample was PBMCs. The source is a woman aged 40 to 55 in good health. Some clones in this sample may be carry-over from other donors' samples. The CDR3 sequence is CAWSRELNTEAFF. The CDR3 DNA reads as TGTGCCTGGAGTCGGGAGCTGAACACTGAAGCTTTCTTT.